Listed here are 17 T cell receptor beta chains from one sample, sequenced in a study of T cell clonotyping in hematopoietic cell transplantation. The assay was immunoSEQ multiplex PCR, and TCRdb's table has in-frame clones only and misses some. The table has some 1,100 clones, about 91% seen once. This sample comprised PBMCs, obtained 180 days after allogeneic stem cell transplant. All receptors derive from a male patient in his fifties who had an allogeneic stem cell transplant from a related donor, so T cells may come from the graft donor. Some clones in this sample may be carry-over from other donors' samples.

The chain joins TRBV5-5 to TRBJ2-7, with D perhaps TRBD1 (5 bases). The CDR3 extends over 13 amino acids. Trimming pared 3 bases from V and 1 base from J, leaving 8 bases between. Germline CDR1 SGHKS, CDR2 YYEKEE (reference sequence). The CDR3: CASSSTVSYEQYF. CDR3 nucleotide sequence: TGTGCCAGCAGCTCGACAGTTTCCTACGAGCAGTACTTC.

This chain connects TRBV11-1 to TRBJ2-5; no clear D. The CDR3 length is 14 residues. Germline V gene lookup returns CDR1 SGHAT and CDR2 FQDESV (reference sequence). Trimming shortened V by 3 bases and J by 5 bases, and 13 bases separated the two germline ends. The CDR3 region has the DNA TGTGCCAGCAGCTTTGGTATAGATCCGGAGACCCAGTACTTC. Its translation: CASSFGIDPETQYF.

V gene TRBV4-2 combines with J gene TRBJ2-7, with D unresolved. V lost 0 bases and J lost 7, with 16 bases in between. This CDR3 is 15 amino acids long. Germline assignment: CDR1 LGHNA and CDR2 YNFKEQ. CDR3 DNA sequence: TGTGCCAGCAGCCAAGAGTACCGTTGGCCTGAAGAGCAGTACTTC. It is translated as CASSQEYRWPEEQYF.

The V call is TRBV2, the J call TRBJ2-1, with D hard to call. Trimming took off 6 bases at V and 0 bases at J, with 9 bases between the two ends. This CDR3 contains 14 residues. The germline CDR1 and CDR2 sequences are SNHLY and FYNNEI. CDR3 residues: CASSLQSSYNEQFF. The DNA of the CDR3 is TGTGCCAGCAGCCTTCAGAGCTCCTACAATGAGCAGTTCTTC.

The chain joins TRBV7-2 to TRBJ2-5; D gene uncertain. Germline V lookup: CDR1 SGHTA, CDR2 FQGNSA. The CDR3 has 14 amino acids. V dropped 1 base and J dropped 2 bases, with 8 bases sitting between them. DNA for the CDR3: TGTGCCAGCAGCTTAGGTGGGATACAAGAGACCCAGTACTTC. Protein product: CASSLGGIQETQYF.

J is TRBJ1-6 and V is TRBV28; the D gene is possibly TRBD1 (5 bases). CDR1 and CDR2 (germline): MDHEN, SYDVKM. V lost 1 base and J 9 bases, leaving 10 bases between the germline ends. This CDR3 contains 14 residues. CDR3 protein: CASSLLNGGSPLHF. CDR3 in DNA: TGTGCCAGCAGTTTATTGAATGGGGGTTCACCCCTCCACTTT.

CDR3 residues: CAISGMGRSNQPQHF. The CDR3 DNA reads as TGTGCCATCAGTGGTATGGGCAGAAGCAATCAGCCCCAGCATTTT. V usage is TRBV10-3 and J usage is TRBJ1-5, with no clear D. This CDR3 has 15 amino acids. Germline CDR1 and CDR2: ENHRY and SYGVKD. Deletions cut 4 bases from V and 1 base from J, with 11 bases between.

The chain recombines TRBV6-5 with TRBJ1-2, with D uncertain. This CDR3 comprises 13 residues. Trimming stripped 0 bases from V and 4 bases from J, with 6 bases between. CDR1 is MNHEY and CDR2 is SVGAGI in the germline V gene. CDR3 nucleotides: TGTGCCAGCAGTTACTCAAAAATCTATGGCTACACCTTC. Protein: CASSYSKIYGYTF.

V and J are TRBV2 and TRBJ2-7; 11 positions match TRBD2. V was pared by 9 bases and J by 2 bases, with 3 bases of the junction left unmatched. Germline V lookup: CDR1 SNHLY, CDR2 FYNNEI. The CDR3 sequence is 13 residues long. Here the CDR3 reads CASQLAGAYEQYF. CDR3 nucleotides: TGTGCCAGTCAACTAGCGGGGGCCTACGAGCAGTACTTC.

This sequence joins TRBV7-2 and TRBJ2-7; D is tentatively TRBD1 or TRBD2 (5 bases each). Looked up from germline, CDR1 is SGHTA and CDR2 is FQGNSA. Trimming took off 5 bases at V and 4 bases at J, with 15 bases between the two ends. The CDR3 is 14 amino acids. The CDR3 nucleotides read TGTGCCAGCAGCAACTCTCCGGGACGGTACGAGCAGTACTTC. It yields the protein CASSNSPGRYEQYF. Based on the CDR3 plus reference TRBV7-2 and TRBJ2-7, the full variable domain is GAGVSQSPSNKVTEKGKDVELRCDPISGHTALYWYRQSLGQGLEFLIYFQGNSAPDKSGLPSDRFSAERTGGSVSTLTIQRTQQEDSAVYLCASSNSPGRYEQYFGPGTRLTVT.

The rearrangement joins TRBV28 to TRBJ2-7, with 7 nucleotides matching TRBD1. The germline CDR1 and CDR2 sequences are MDHEN and SYDVKM. The CDR3 runs to 13 residues. The V segment lost 5 bases and the J segment 5 bases; nucleotides outside the gene matches: 6. Here the CDR3 reads CASSPTGSNEQYF. The CDR3 DNA reads as TGTGCCAGCAGTCCGACAGGGTCCAACGAGCAGTACTTC. Supplemented by reference TRBV28 and TRBJ2-7, the full variable domain reads DVKVTQSSRYLVKRTGEKVFLECVQDMDHENMFWYRQDPGLGLRLIYFSYDVKMKEKGDIPEGYSVSREKKERFSLILESASTNQTSMYLCASSPTGSNEQYFGPGTRLTVT.

The genes are TRBV18 and TRBJ1-1; D gene unclear. V lost 6 bases and J lost 4, with 21 bases in between. Looked up from germline, CDR1 is KGHSH and CDR2 is LQKENI. The CDR3 totals 16 residues. The CDR3 coding sequence is TGTGCCAGCTCCCCCGGGGATGGAGGGCGGGGCACTGAAGCTTTCTTT. Amino acids: CASSPGDGGRGTEAFF. Looking up the rest from reference TRBV18 and TRBJ1-1 gives the full variable domain: NAGVMQNPRHLVRRRGQEARLRCSPMKGHSHVYWYRQLPEEGLKFMVYLQKENIIDESGMPKERFSAEFPKEGPSILRIQQVVRGDSAAYFCASSPGDGGRGTEAFFGQGTRLTVV.

The V and J genes are TRBV6-5 and TRBJ1-5, with a weak D call TRBD1 (5 bases). The germline gives CDR1 MNHEY, CDR2 SVGAGI. Trimming cost V 2 bases and J 2 bases, with 13 bases left between them. This CDR3 region has 16 residues. DNA of the CDR3: TGTGCCAGCAGTTACGGGACCGGACTGGGCAATCAGCCCCAGCATTTT. Protein product: CASSYGTGLGNQPQHF.

V gene TRBV19 combines with J gene TRBJ2-1, with D uncertain. V was trimmed by 5 bases and J by 7 bases, leaving 18 bases between them. Germline CDR1 LNHDA, CDR2 SQIVND (reference sequence). The CDR3 has 15 residues. The CDR3 region is CASSLHAGPLNEQFF. CDR3 nucleotides: TGTGCCAGTAGTCTCCACGCCGGGCCCTTGAATGAGCAGTTCTTC.

V usage is TRBV7-9 and J usage is TRBJ2-5; weak D call: TRBD2 (6 bases). Germline loops: CDR1 SEHNR, CDR2 FQNEAQ (reference sequence). This CDR3 is built from 14 residues. V was clipped by 5 bases and J by 3 bases, with 13 bases between them. CDR3 coding DNA: TGTGCCAGCAGCCACCCGTGGGGGGAAGAGACCCAGTACTTC. It codes for CASSHPWGEETQYF.

The chain couples TRBV27 to TRBJ2-1, with D perhaps matching TRBD2 (6 bases). Germline-derived CDR1 and CDR2 are MNHEY and SMNVEV (reference sequence). Deletions cut 1 base from V and 2 bases from J, with 18 bases between. The CDR3 is made up of 18 amino acids. The CDR3 DNA is TGTGCCAGCAGTTTATTTCCGGTTGGACGGGGGACCTACAATGAGCAGTTCTTC. It codes for CASSLFPVGRGTYNEQFF.

The CDR3 DNA follows: TGTGCCAGCAGCCCCCGGCGGGTGTACGGAGGATACGAGCAGTACTTC. Translation: CASSPRRVYGGYEQYF. The chain combines TRBV7-8 with TRBJ2-7, with a weak D call TRBD2 (5 bases). Germline V lookup: CDR1 SGHVS, CDR2 FQNEAQ. Deletions cut 5 bases from V and 4 bases from J, with 21 bases between. There are 16 residues in the CDR3.